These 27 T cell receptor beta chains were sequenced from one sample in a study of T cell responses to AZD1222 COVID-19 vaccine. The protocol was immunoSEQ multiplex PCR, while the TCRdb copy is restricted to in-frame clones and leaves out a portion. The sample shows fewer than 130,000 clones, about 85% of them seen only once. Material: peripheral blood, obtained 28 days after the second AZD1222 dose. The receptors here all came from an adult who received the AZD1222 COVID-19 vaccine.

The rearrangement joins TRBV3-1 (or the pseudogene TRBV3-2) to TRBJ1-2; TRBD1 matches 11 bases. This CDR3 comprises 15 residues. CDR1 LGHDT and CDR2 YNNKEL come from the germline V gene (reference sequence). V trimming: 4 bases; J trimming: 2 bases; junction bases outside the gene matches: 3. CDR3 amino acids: CASSLGQGANYGYTF. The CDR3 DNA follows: TGTGCCAGCAGCCTCGGACAGGGGGCGAACTATGGCTACACCTTC.

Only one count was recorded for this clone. This chain's CDR3 is CASSSTTGQVPYGYTF. The CDR3 DNA reads as TGTGCCAGCAGTTCCACCACGGGACAGGTCCCATATGGCTACACCTTC. V is TRBV27 and J is TRBJ1-2; 8 bases are a match to TRBD1. With 4 bases clipped from V and 5 bases from J, the junction kept 12 bases outside the gene matches. CDR3 length: 16 amino acids. Germline values: CDR1 MNHEY, CDR2 SMNVEV (reference sequence).

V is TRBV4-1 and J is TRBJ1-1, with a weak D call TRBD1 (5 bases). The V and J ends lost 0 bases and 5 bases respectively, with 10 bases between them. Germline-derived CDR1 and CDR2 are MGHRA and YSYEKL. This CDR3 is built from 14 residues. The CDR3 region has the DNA TGCGCCAGCAGCCAAGAAGAGGGGAGGACTGAAGCTTTCTTT. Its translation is CASSQEEGRTEAFF.

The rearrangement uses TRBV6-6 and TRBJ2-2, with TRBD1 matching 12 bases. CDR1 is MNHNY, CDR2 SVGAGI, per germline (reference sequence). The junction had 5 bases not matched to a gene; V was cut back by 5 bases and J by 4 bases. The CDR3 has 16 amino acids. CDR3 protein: CASSPRDRGRTGELFF. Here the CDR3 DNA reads TGTGCCAGCAGTCCCAGGGACAGGGGGCGCACCGGGGAGCTGTTTTTT.

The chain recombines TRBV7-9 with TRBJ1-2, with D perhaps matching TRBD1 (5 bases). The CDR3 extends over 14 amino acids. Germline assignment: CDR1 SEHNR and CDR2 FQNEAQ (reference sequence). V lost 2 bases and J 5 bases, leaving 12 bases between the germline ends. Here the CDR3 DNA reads TGTGCCAGCAGCTTAATCAGGGACCCTTATGGCTACACCTTC. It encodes CASSLIRDPYGYTF.

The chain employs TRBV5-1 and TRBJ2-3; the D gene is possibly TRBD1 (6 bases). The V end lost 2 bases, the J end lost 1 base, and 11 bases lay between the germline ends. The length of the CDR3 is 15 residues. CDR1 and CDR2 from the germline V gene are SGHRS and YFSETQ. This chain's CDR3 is CASSFSGERTDTQYF. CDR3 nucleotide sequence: TGCGCCAGCAGCTTTTCAGGGGAACGCACAGATACGCAGTATTTT.

The CDR3 is CASSYSTRGTMNTQYF. DNA of the CDR3: TGTGCCAGCAGTTACTCCACGCGGGGCACAATGAATACGCAGTATTTT. The V gene is TRBV6-6, the J gene TRBJ2-3; possible D gene TRBD2, 6 bases. The length of the CDR3 is 16 residues. Trimming pared 0 bases from V and 7 bases from J, leaving 17 bases between. Germline V gives CDR1 MNHNY, CDR2 SVGAGI (reference sequence).

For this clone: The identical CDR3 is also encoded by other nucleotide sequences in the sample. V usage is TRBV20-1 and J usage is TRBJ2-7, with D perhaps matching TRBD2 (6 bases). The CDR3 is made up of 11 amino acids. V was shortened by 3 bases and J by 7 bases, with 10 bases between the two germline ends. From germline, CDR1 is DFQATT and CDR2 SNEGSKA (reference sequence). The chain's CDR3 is CSASGSREQYF. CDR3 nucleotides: TGCAGTGCTAGCGGGAGTAGAGAGCAGTACTTC.

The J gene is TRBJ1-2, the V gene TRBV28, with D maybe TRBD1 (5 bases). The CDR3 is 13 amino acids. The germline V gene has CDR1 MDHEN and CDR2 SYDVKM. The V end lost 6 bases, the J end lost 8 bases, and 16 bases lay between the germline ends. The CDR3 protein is CASSRGLVLGYTF. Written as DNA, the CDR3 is TGTGCCAGCAGCCGGGGACTCGTCTTGGGCTACACCTTC.

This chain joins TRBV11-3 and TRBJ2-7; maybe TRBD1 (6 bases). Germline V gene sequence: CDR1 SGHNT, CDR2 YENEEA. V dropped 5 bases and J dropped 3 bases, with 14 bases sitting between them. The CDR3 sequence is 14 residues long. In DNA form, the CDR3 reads TGTGCCAGCAGCGCCCAGGGGATGGACTACGAGCAGTACTTC. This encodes CASSAQGMDYEQYF.

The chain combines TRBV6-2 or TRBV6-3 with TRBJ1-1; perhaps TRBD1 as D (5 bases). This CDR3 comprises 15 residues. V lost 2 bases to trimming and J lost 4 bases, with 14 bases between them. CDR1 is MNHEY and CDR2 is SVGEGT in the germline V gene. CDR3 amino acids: CASSYVRGGGTEAFF. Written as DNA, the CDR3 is TGTGCCAGCAGTTACGTAAGGGGAGGTGGCACTGAAGCTTTCTTT.

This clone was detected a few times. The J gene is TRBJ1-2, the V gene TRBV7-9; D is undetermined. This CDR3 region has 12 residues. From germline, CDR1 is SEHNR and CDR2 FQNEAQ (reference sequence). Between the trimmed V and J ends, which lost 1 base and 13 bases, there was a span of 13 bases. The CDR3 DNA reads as TGTGCCAGCAGCTTAGTCGATGGAGTCCTCACCTTC. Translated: CASSLVDGVLTF.

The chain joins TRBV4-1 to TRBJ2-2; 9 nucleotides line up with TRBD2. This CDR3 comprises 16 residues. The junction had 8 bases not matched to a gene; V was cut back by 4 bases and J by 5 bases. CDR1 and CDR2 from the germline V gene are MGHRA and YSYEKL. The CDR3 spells CASSPNPGLATGELFF. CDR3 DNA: TGCGCCAGCAGCCCCAACCCGGGACTAGCAACCGGGGAGCTGTTTTTT.

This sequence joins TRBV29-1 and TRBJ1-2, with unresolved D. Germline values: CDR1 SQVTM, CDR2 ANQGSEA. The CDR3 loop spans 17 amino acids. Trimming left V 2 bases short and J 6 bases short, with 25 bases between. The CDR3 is CSVELSPMVGRQDGYTF. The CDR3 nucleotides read TGCAGCGTTGAATTATCGCCCATGGTAGGTCGGCAGGATGGCTACACCTTC.

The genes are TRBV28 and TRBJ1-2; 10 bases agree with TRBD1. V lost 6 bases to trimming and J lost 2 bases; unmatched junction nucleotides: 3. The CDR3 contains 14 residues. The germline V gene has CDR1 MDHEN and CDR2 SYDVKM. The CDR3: CASRRGQGNYGYTF. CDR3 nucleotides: TGTGCCAGCAGGAGGGGACAGGGGAACTATGGCTACACCTTC.

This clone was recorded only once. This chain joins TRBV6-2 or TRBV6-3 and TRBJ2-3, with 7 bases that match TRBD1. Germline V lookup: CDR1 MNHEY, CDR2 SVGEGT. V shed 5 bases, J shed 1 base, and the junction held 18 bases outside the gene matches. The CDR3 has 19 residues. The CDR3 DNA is TGTGCCAGCAGTCCGCGCGGGTTAGCAGGGGGTTACGGCACAGATACGCAGTATTTT. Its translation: CASSPRGLAGGYGTDTQYF.

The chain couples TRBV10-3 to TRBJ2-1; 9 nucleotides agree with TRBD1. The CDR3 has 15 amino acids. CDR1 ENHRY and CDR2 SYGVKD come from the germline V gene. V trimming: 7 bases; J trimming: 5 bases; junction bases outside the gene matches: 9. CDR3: CAITQGDRVNNEQFF. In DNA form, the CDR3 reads TGTGCCATCACCCAGGGGGACAGGGTTAACAATGAGCAGTTCTTC.

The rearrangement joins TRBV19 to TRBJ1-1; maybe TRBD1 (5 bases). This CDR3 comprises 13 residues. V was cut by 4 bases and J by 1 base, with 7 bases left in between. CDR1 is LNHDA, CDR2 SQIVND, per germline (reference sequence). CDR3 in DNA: TGTGCCAGTAGTACGACAGCGAACACTGAAGCTTTCTTT. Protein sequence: CASSTTANTEAFF.

CDR3 nucleotide sequence: TGTGCCACCCTGGACTGGGATCTTAACTATGGCTACACCTTC. Its translation is CATLDWDLNYGYTF. The chain recombines TRBV6-5 with TRBJ1-2, with D unresolved. This CDR3 comprises 14 residues. Germline assignment: CDR1 MNHEY and CDR2 SVGAGI. V lost 10 bases and J 1 base, leaving 16 bases between the germline ends.

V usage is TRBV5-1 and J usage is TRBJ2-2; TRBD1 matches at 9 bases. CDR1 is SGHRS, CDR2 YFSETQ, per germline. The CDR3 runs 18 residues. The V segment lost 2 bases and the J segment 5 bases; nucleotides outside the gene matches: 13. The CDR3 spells CASSFFPGTGYTTGELFF. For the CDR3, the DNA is TGCGCCAGCAGCTTCTTTCCCGGGACAGGGTATACGACCGGGGAGCTGTTTTTT.

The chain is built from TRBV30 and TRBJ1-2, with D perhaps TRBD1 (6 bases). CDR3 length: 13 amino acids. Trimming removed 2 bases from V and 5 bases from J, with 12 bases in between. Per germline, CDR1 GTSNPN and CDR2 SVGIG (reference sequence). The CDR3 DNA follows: TGTGCCTGGAGTCCGTTTACAGGGTATGGCTACACCTTC. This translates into CAWSPFTGYGYTF.

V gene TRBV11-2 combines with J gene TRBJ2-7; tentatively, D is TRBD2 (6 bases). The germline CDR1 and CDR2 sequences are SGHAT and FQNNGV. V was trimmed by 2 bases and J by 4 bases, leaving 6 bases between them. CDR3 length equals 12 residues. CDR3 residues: CASSLSGYEQYF. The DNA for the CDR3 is TGTGCCAGCAGCTTAAGCGGGTACGAGCAGTACTTC.

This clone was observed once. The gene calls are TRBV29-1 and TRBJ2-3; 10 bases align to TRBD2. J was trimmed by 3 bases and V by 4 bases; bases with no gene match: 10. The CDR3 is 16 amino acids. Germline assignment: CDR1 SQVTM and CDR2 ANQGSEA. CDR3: CSVGASGRAGTDTQYF. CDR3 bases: TGCAGCGTTGGCGCTAGCGGGAGAGCCGGGACAGATACGCAGTATTTT.

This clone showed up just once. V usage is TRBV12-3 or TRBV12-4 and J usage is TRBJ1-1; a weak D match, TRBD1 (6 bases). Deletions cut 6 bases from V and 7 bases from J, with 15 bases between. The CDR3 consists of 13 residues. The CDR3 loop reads CASSSVGAGEAFF. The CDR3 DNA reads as TGTGCCAGCAGCTCAGTGGGGGCGGGTGAAGCTTTCTTT.

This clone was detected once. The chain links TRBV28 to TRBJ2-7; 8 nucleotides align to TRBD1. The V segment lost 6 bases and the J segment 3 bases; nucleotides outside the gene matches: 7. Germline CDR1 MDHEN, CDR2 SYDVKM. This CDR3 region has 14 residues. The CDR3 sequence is CASSGQGILYEQYF. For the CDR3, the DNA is TGTGCCAGCAGCGGACAGGGTATACTCTACGAGCAGTACTTC.

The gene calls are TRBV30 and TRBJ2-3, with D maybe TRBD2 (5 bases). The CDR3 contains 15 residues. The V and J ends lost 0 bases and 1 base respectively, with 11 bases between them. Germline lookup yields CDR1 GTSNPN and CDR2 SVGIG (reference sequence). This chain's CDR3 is CAWSVRRAGTDTQYF. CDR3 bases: TGTGCCTGGAGTGTACGAAGAGCGGGCACAGATACGCAGTATTTT.

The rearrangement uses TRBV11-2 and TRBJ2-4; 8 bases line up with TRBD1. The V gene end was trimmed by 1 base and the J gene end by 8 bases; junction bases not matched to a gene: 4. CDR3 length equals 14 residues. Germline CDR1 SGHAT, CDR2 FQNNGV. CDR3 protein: CASSLGDRGHIQYF. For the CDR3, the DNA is TGTGCCAGCAGCTTAGGTGACAGGGGCCACATTCAGTACTTC.